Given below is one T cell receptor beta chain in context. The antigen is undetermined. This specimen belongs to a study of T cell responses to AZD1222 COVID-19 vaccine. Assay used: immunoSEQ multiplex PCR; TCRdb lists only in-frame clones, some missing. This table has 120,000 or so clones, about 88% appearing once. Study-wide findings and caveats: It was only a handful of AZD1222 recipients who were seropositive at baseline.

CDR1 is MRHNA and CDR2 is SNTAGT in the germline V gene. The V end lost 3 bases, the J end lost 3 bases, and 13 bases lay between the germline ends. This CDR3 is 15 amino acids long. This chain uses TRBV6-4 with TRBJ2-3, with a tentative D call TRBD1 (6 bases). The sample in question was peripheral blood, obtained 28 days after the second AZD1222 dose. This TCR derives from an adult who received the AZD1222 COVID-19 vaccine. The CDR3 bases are TGTGCCAGCAGTGATCGACAGGTGGGGACAGATACGCAGTATTTT. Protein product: CASSDRQVGTDTQYF.